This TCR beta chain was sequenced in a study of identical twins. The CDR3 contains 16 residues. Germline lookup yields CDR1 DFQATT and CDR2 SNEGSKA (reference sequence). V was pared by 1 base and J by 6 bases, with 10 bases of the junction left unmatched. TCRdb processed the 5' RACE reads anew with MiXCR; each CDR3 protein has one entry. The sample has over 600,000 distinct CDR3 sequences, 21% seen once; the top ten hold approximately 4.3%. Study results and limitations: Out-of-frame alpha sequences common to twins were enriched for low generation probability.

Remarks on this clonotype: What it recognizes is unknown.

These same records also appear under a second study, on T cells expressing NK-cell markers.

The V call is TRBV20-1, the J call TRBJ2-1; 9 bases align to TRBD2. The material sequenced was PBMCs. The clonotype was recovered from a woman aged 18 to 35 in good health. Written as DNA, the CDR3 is TGCAGTGCTAGAGTTAGCGGGAGCGCCAGGGTCAATGAGCAGTTCTTC. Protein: CSARVSGSARVNEQFF.